The subject of this entry is one T cell receptor (beta chain). No antigen is known for it. At one of its ends the junction is not consistent with the germline gene, which may arise from a read error. These data originate in a study of tumor and adjacent non-tumor tissue in lung cancer. The library came from three nested PCR rounds adapted from ARM-PCR protocols. TCRdb re-called the multiplex PCR reads through MiXCR, storing one row per CDR3 protein. The sample lists 100,000 or so distinct CDR3 sequences; approximately 60% were seen once. This sample's RNA came from whole unsorted tissue. The normal lung tissue was taken more than 3 cm from the tumor edge. Germline lookup yields CDR1 SGHAT and CDR2 FQNNGV. This CDR3 spans 14 amino acids. Study results and limitations: TCR diversity was significantly greater in tumor than normal lung tissue.

The genes are TRBV11-2 and TRBJ1-3, with 8 bases aligning to TRBD1. This sequence was found in a man aged 25 to 45 with non-small cell lung cancer. Sequencing was done on a sample of distant non-tumor lung tissue. The CDR3 DNA is TGTGTCAGCACCCTCCCAGGGGGCGAAAACACCATATATTTT. It specifies CVSTLPGGENTIYF. Together with reference TRBV11-2 and TRBJ1-3, the CDR3 gives the full variable domain: EAGVAQSPRYKIIEKRQSVAFWCNPISGHATLYWYQQILGQGPKLLIQFQNNGVVDDSQLPKDRFSAERLKGVDSTLKIQPAKLEDSAVYLCVSTLPGGENTIYFGEGSWLTVV.